The 29 T cell receptor beta chains reported below all come from one sample, sequenced in a study of T cells after yellow fever vaccination. TCRdb re-called the 5' RACE reads with MiXCR, one entry per CDR3 protein. The repertoire holds a few hundred thousand distinct CDR3 sequences, with approximately 3.9% as singletons. This specimen consisted of PBMCs, obtained on the day of the yellow fever booster vaccination. These receptors all come from a man younger than 30 who received the YFV17D yellow fever vaccine.

V usage is TRBV18 and J usage is TRBJ2-2; no firm D call. Germline V lookup: CDR1 KGHSH, CDR2 LQKENI. CDR3 length: 19 residues. The V end was cut by 2 bases, the J end by 0 bases, with 19 bases between. The CDR3: CASSPVRTSVISNTGELFF. The CDR3 DNA reads as TGTGCCAGCTCACCAGTCCGAACAAGTGTTATCTCGAACACCGGGGAGCTGTTTTTT.

In this sample, this clonotype turned up many times. The rearrangement joins TRBV11-2 to TRBJ2-7, with D possibly being TRBD1 (5 bases). The CDR3 sequence is 15 residues long. Germline V gene sequence: CDR1 SGHAT, CDR2 FQNNGV. Trimming left V 5 bases short and J 7 bases short, with 21 bases between. The CDR3 coding sequence is TGTGCCAGCAGCCCCTCCTGGGGCAGGTTGGAAGAGCAGTACTTC. Its protein is CASSPSWGRLEEQYF.

This clonotype appeared many times. The rearrangement joins TRBV18 to TRBJ1-1, with TRBD1 matching over 7 bases. The CDR3 length is 16 residues. The V gene's germline CDR1 is KGHSH and CDR2 LQKENI. The ends lost 7 bases at V and 5 bases at J; junction bases unmatched: 16. Here the CDR3 DNA reads TGTGCCAGCTTACTCGACAGGGTTGTCGGAAAAACTGAAGCTTTCTTT. Residues: CASLLDRVVGKTEAFF.

This clonotype was seen at least ten times. This chain links TRBV28 with TRBJ2-4; 9 bases map to TRBD1. The CDR3 covers 12 residues. Germline values: CDR1 MDHEN, CDR2 SYDVKM. The trim removed 6 bases at V and 15 bases at J, leaving 9 bases unmatched. The CDR3 region is CASSWTGANRYF. Written as DNA, the CDR3 is TGTGCCAGCAGCTGGACAGGGGCAAATAGGTACTTC.

The gene calls are TRBV18 and TRBJ1-2; D ambiguous. Looked up from germline, CDR1 is KGHSH and CDR2 is LQKENI. The CDR3 consists of 15 residues. The V gene lost 5 bases and the J gene lost 5 bases, with 18 bases spanning the gap. The CDR3 DNA is TGTGCCAGCTCAACCTACGGGGATGTTGGTTATGGCTACACCTTC. This codes for CASSTYGDVGYGYTF.

The sample holds many counts of this clonotype. The rearrangement uses TRBV11-2 and TRBJ2-1; D not certain. Germline-derived CDR1 and CDR2 are SGHAT and FQNNGV. The CDR3 is 16 residues long. With 3 bases removed from V and 5 bases from J, the gap between germline ends came to 17 bases. The chain's CDR3 is CASSFVRSSKHNEQFF. The CDR3 region has the DNA TGTGCCAGCAGCTTTGTGCGGTCTTCAAAGCACAATGAGCAGTTCTTC. The full variable domain, completed using reference TRBV11-2 and TRBJ2-1, is EAGVAQSPRYKIIEKRQSVAFWCNPISGHATLYWYQQILGQGPKLLIQFQNNGVVDDSQLPKDRFSAERLKGVDSTLKIQPAKLEDSAVYLCASSFVRSSKHNEQFFGPGTRLTVL.

This rearrangement joins TRBV12-3 or TRBV12-4 to TRBJ1-1, with 7 positions matching TRBD1. Unmatched junction bases numbered 8, after V lost 6 bases and J lost 7 bases. This CDR3 contains 13 residues. This CDR3 reads CASRQTGSGEAFF. CDR3 nucleotides: TGTGCCAGCAGACAGACAGGGTCAGGTGAAGCTTTCTTT.

The V call is TRBV7-9, the J call TRBJ1-3; D call uncertain. In germline, CDR1 is SEHNR, CDR2 FQNEAQ (reference sequence). This CDR3 contains 13 residues. V was cut by 8 bases and J by 0 bases, with 8 bases left in between. The CDR3 here is CASLATSGNTIYF. As DNA, the CDR3 is TGTGCCAGCCTAGCAACCTCTGGAAACACCATATATTTT.

In its sample, this clonotype was seen many times. The chain links TRBV9 to TRBJ2-1, with TRBD1 as a possible D gene (5 bases). Trimming removed 0 bases at V and 2 bases at J, with 9 bases between. The CDR3 covers 15 residues. Germline V CDR1 and CDR2: SGDLS, YYNGEE. The chain's CDR3 is CASSVADSAYNEQFF. In nucleotides, the CDR3 is TGTGCCAGCAGCGTAGCAGACAGCGCCTACAATGAGCAGTTCTTC.

This clonotype was recorded many times. V usage is TRBV20-1 and J usage is TRBJ2-3, with D tentatively TRBD1 (6 bases). Trimming shortened V by 0 bases and J by 1 base, and 11 bases separated the two germline ends. Germline lookup yields CDR1 DFQATT and CDR2 SNEGSKA (reference sequence). There are 15 residues in the CDR3. In nucleotides, the CDR3 is TGCAGTGCTAGAGAACGGAGACAGGGCACAGATACGCAGTATTTT. Its translation: CSARERRQGTDTQYF.

This clonotype was observed a handful of times. The chain employs TRBV18 and TRBJ2-7; 8 bases line up with TRBD2. CDR1 and CDR2 (germline): KGHSH, LQKENI. CDR3 length: 13 residues. J was trimmed by 3 bases and V by 5 bases; bases with no gene match: 3. The CDR3 sequence: CASSNGGGYEQYV. The CDR3 DNA follows: TGTGCCAGCTCAAACGGGGGGGGCTACGAGCAGTACGTC.

There are a few counts of this clonotype. The chain has TRBV27 and TRBJ1-6; D might be TRBD1 (5 bases). The CDR3 runs 15 residues. The V end lost 3 bases, the J end lost 8 bases, and 14 bases lay between the germline ends. Germline V lookup: CDR1 MNHEY, CDR2 SMNVEV (reference sequence). The CDR3 is CASSLAGEVDSPLHF. Written as DNA, the CDR3 is TGTGCCAGCAGTTTGGCGGGGGAGGTCGATTCACCCCTCCACTTT.

This clonotype was counted only a few times. J is TRBJ2-5 and V is TRBV12-3 or TRBV12-4; D may be TRBD1 (5 bases). The CDR3 loop spans 14 amino acids. Trimming took 2 bases from V and 5 from J, leaving 12 bases between them. The CDR3 DNA reads TGTGCCAGCAGTTTAAATGGACATTTGGAGACCCAGTACTTC. It translates to CASSLNGHLETQYF.

This clonotype was counted many times. This chain uses TRBV5-1 with TRBJ2-7; 7 nucleotides match TRBD1. V dropped 2 bases and J dropped 6; count of bases not matched to a gene: 5. There are 13 residues in the CDR3. Germline CDR1 is SGHRS and CDR2 is YFSETQ. CDR3 sequence (DNA): TGCGCCAGCAGCTTACAGGGGACGGGCGAGCAGTACGTC. This encodes CASSLQGTGEQYV.

There are a few counts of this clonotype. V and J are TRBV15 and TRBJ1-3; maybe TRBD1 (5 bases). In germline, CDR1 is LNHNV, CDR2 YYDKDF (reference sequence). Between the trimmed V and J ends, which lost 0 bases and 6 bases, there was a span of 12 bases. CDR3 length equals 15 residues. The CDR3 sequence: CATSRDPRDPNTIYF. CDR3 bases: TGTGCCACCAGCAGAGATCCCAGGGATCCAAACACCATATATTTT.

The chain has TRBV5-4 and TRBJ2-1; 9 positions agree with TRBD2. J gave up 8 bases and V 7 bases, and 10 bases lay outside the gene matches. CDR1 is SGHNT and CDR2 is YYREEE in the germline V gene (reference sequence). The CDR3 length is 14 residues. Here the CDR3 reads CASGRGLALYEQFF. CDR3 nucleotides: TGTGCCAGCGGGAGGGGACTAGCTCTCTATGAGCAGTTCTTC.

This clonotype appeared many times. The chain joins TRBV4-1 to TRBJ1-5, with a tentative D call TRBD1 (5 bases). V was trimmed by 4 bases and J by 3 bases, leaving 13 bases between them. Germline CDR1 reads MGHRA; CDR2 reads YSYEKL. The CDR3 length is 15 residues. This chain's CDR3 is CASSPGPVPNQPQHF. The CDR3 coding sequence is TGCGCCAGCAGCCCGGGACCCGTTCCCAATCAGCCCCAGCATTTT.

This clonotype came up many times. This chain joins TRBV2 and TRBJ2-7; 8 positions agree with TRBD1. Germline V gene lookup returns CDR1 SNHLY and CDR2 FYNNEI. The V gene end was trimmed by 8 bases and the J gene end by 4 bases; junction bases not matched to a gene: 7. CDR3 size: 13 residues. This CDR3 reads CASLQGAGYEQYV. CDR3 DNA sequence: TGTGCCAGCCTCCAGGGGGCAGGATACGAGCAGTACGTC.

CDR3 residues: CASSLGFLAGVGDTQYF. CDR3 DNA: TGTGCCAGCAGCTTGGGGTTCCTAGCGGGGGTCGGAGATACGCAGTATTTT. The rearrangement uses TRBV5-6 and TRBJ2-3; TRBD2 agrees at 10 bases. The CDR3 has 17 amino acids. Trimming at V came to 0 bases and at J to 5 bases, leaving 9 bases not matched to a gene. The germline V gene encodes CDR1 SGHDT and CDR2 YYEEEE.

This clonotype has more than one count but fewer than ten. This chain links TRBV12-3 or TRBV12-4 with TRBJ1-2; 7 bases agree with TRBD1. CDR3 size: 14 residues. V lost 8 bases and J lost 5; bases outside the gene matches: 11. The CDR3 DNA reads as TGTGCCAGCGGAGTTTCCGGACAGGAGTATGGCTACACCTTC. Translating it yields CASGVSGQEYGYTF.

The V gene is TRBV6-2 or TRBV6-3, the J gene TRBJ2-7; D ambiguous. The CDR3 spans 13 residues. Trimming took 4 bases from V and 2 from J, leaving 9 bases between them. The germline V gene encodes CDR1 MNHEY and CDR2 SVGEGT. The CDR3 here is CASSSRQAYEQYV. CDR3 DNA sequence: TGTGCCAGCAGTTCCCGACAAGCCTACGAGCAGTACGTC.

This clonotype came up a few times. The rearrangement links TRBV5-1 to TRBJ2-5, with no clear D. V lost 4 bases and J lost 2, with 12 bases in between. The CDR3 contains 14 residues. Germline V gene data show CDR1 as SGHRS and CDR2 as YFSETQ. CDR3: CASSPMPGQETQYF. DNA for the CDR3: TGCGCCAGCAGCCCCATGCCGGGTCAAGAGACCCAGTACTTC.

This clonotype was seen at least ten times. The chain has TRBV20-1 and TRBJ1-1; 9 bases fit TRBD1. The CDR3 is 14 residues long. CDR1 is DFQATT and CDR2 is SNEGSKA in the germline V gene (reference sequence). The ends lost 4 bases at V and 2 bases at J; junction bases unmatched: 5. As DNA, the CDR3 is TGCAGTGCTAAAGGACAGGGGTATAACACTGAAGCTTTCTTT. This codes for CSAKGQGYNTEAFF.

This clonotype appeared a few times. The V gene is TRBV5-1, the J gene TRBJ1-1; D gene ambiguous. V was shortened by 3 bases and J by 1 base, with 10 bases between the two germline ends. The CDR3 covers 14 residues. Germline CDR1 and CDR2: SGHRS and YFSETQ. The CDR3 DNA is TGCGCCAGCAGCTCGGCGGCATCGAACACTGAAGCTTTCTTT. Its protein is CASSSAASNTEAFF.

V usage is TRBV5-1 and J usage is TRBJ2-3, with D unresolved. The CDR3 has 14 amino acids. The germline V and J ends were trimmed by 3 bases and 2 bases, with 10 bases remaining between them. Germline-derived CDR1 and CDR2 are SGHRS and YFSETQ. CDR3 amino acids: CASSSKLNTDTQYF. For the CDR3, the DNA is TGCGCCAGCAGCTCAAAACTAAACACAGATACGCAGTATTTT.

This clonotype occurred a few times. J is TRBJ1-2 and V is TRBV4-1, with D possibly TRBD1 on 5 matching bases. The germline CDR1 and CDR2 sequences are MGHRA and YSYEKL. This CDR3 comprises 16 residues. V was clipped by 1 base and J by 3 bases, with 15 bases between them. CDR3 region: CASSQAGGSPYYGYTF. CDR3 coding DNA: TGCGCCAGCAGCCAAGCCGGGGGAAGTCCCTACTATGGCTACACCTTC.

In this sample, this clonotype turned up many times. The chain joins TRBV7-8 to TRBJ2-6, with 8 bases fitting TRBD1. V lost 5 bases, J lost 4 bases, and 10 bases stayed unmatched. The CDR3 sequence is 17 residues long. CDR1 SGHVS and CDR2 FQNEAQ come from the germline V gene. The CDR3 nucleotides are TGTGCCAGCAGCAGAGGGACAGGAGCGGCAGGGGCCAACGTCCTGACTTTC. Translated, it gives CASSRGTGAAGANVLTF.

This clonotype has only a few counts. The rearrangement links TRBV27 to TRBJ2-2, with a weak D call TRBD1 (6 bases). Germline V gene sequence: CDR1 MNHEY, CDR2 SMNVEV (reference sequence). This CDR3 spans 15 amino acids. Between the trimmed V and J ends, which lost 9 bases and 4 bases, there was a span of 18 bases. CDR3 region: CASEGTGLSTGELFF. In nucleotides, the CDR3 is TGTGCCAGTGAGGGAACAGGGTTAAGCACCGGGGAGCTGTTTTTT.

The chain carries TRBV20-1 and TRBJ2-2; 10 nucleotides align to TRBD2. V trimming: 3 bases; J trimming: 4 bases; junction bases outside the gene matches: 14. The CDR3 spans 18 residues. Looked up from germline, CDR1 is DFQATT and CDR2 is SNEGSKA (reference sequence). For the CDR3, the DNA is TGCAGTGCTAGGGGGTCCCTAGCGGGGGAGAATGGCACCGGGGAGCTGTTTTTT. Its protein product is CSARGSLAGENGTGELFF.